This TCR beta chain came from a study of spatial heterogeneity in lung cancer. Time point indicated: sample taken at primary tumor resection. The donors comprised 60 to 85 untreated early-stage non-small cell lung cancer patients. Unsorted whole RNA samples from tumor, nontumor lung or frozen PBMC were sequenced. TCRdb re-called the 5' RACE reads with MiXCR, one entry per CDR3 protein. The sample holds around 20,000 distinct CDR3 sequences, 9.5% to 10% seen once. This CDR3 has 15 residues. V lost 4 bases to trimming and J lost 1 base, with 14 bases between them. CDR1 is SQVTM, CDR2 ANQGSEA, per germline. Regarding this clonotype: Its target is not known. This beta chain is a stray read from a library made for alpha chains; its abundance is not meaningful.

Study-level points and caveats: Tumoral mutation counts were tracked by counts of expanded intratumoral alpha and beta TCRs. Among tumor T cells, estimated coverage was around 7.4% for alpha chains and roughly 14% for beta chains. Ubiquitous and regional expanded TCR counts tracked ubiquitous and regional nonsynonymous mutations, respectively.

The clonotype was recovered from a female donor with early-stage non-small cell lung cancer. This chain uses TRBV29-1 with TRBJ1-5; tentatively, D is TRBD1 (5 bases). The sample was lung tumor tissue, taken at surgery. CDR3 in DNA: TGCAGCGTTGCAATGGGGTGGGGCAGCAATCAGCCCCAGCATTTT. Translation: CSVAMGWGSNQPQHF.